The 10 T cell receptor beta chains in this list originate from one sample, sequenced in a study of blood T cell repertoires in COVID-19. This table comes from immunoSEQ multiplex PCR, and its TCRdb copy is limited to in-frame clones, with some not included. The sample consists of 110,000 to 150,000 clones, around 76% of them appearing once. Material for sequencing was peripheral blood. The receptors were sampled from a man aged 60 to 69 with acute or convalescent COVID-19.

J is TRBJ2-7 and V is TRBV27; perhaps TRBD1 as D (5 bases). V lost 0 bases, J lost 2 bases, and 5 bases lay in between. The V gene's germline CDR1 is MNHEY and CDR2 SMNVEV (reference sequence). CDR3 length equals 13 residues. Written as DNA, the CDR3 is TGTGCCAGCAGTTTATCGGGGCCCTACGAGCAGTACTTC. This gives the protein CASSLSGPYEQYF.

This clone was seen repeatedly, ten times or more. The CDR3 protein is CASSRSPSYNEQFF. The CDR3 DNA sequence: TGTGCCAGCAGCCGGAGTCCCTCCTACAATGAGCAGTTCTTC. The chain joins TRBV2 to TRBJ2-1; D remains unclear. V lost 6 bases to trimming and J lost 0 bases, with 9 bases between them. CDR1 is SNHLY, CDR2 FYNNEI, per germline. This CDR3 comprises 14 residues.

V gene TRBV10-2 combines with J gene TRBJ2-2, with 8 bases that match TRBD2. This CDR3 region has 15 residues. The germline V gene has CDR1 WSHSY and CDR2 SAAADI. Trimming removed 2 bases from V and 6 bases from J; junction bases left unmatched: 5. CDR3 bases: TGCGCCAGCAGTGAGGGACTAGCTGCCTCCGGGGAGCTGTTTTTT. Its protein is CASSEGLAASGELFF.

V usage is TRBV6-2 or TRBV6-3 and J usage is TRBJ1-5, with no clear D. V lost 4 bases and J lost 6, with 7 bases in between. The germline CDR1 and CDR2 sequences are MNHEY and SVGEGT. The CDR3 runs to 12 residues. CDR3 residues: CASSLTFQPQHF. The CDR3 DNA sequence: TGTGCCAGCAGTTTGACATTTCAGCCCCAGCATTTT.

The J gene is TRBJ2-3, the V gene TRBV18; D is possibly TRBD2 (5 bases). With 3 bases removed from V and 0 bases from J, the gap between germline ends came to 13 bases. From germline, CDR1 is KGHSH and CDR2 LQKENI. The CDR3 length is 16 residues. DNA of the CDR3: TGTGCCAGCTCACCGACTATGCGGTCTAGCACAGATACGCAGTATTTT. Its translation: CASSPTMRSSTDTQYF.

J is TRBJ2-3 and V is TRBV11-3; D uncertain. V was shortened by 5 bases and J by 1 base, with 16 bases between the two germline ends. CDR3 length: 16 residues. Germline-derived CDR1 and CDR2 are SGHNT and YENEEA. The CDR3 DNA reads as TGTGCCAGCAGCCGCGGTTCGGCTAGTCGCACAGATACGCAGTATTTT. Protein sequence: CASSRGSASRTDTQYF.

The V and J genes are TRBV12-3 or TRBV12-4 and TRBJ1-2; D gene ambiguous. Trimming shortened V by 6 bases and J by 8 bases, and 16 bases separated the two germline ends. This CDR3 spans 13 amino acids. DNA for the CDR3: TGTGCCAGCAGCCCGGGAGGGTCGGGCGGCTACACCTTC. Translated, it gives CASSPGGSGGYTF.

The genes are TRBV5-6 and TRBJ2-7; D is ambiguous. V gave up 2 bases and J gave up 4 bases, with 4 bases separating them. Looked up from germline, CDR1 is SGHDT and CDR2 is YYEEEE. CDR3 length: 11 residues. DNA of the CDR3: TGTGCCAGCAGCTTCGAGTACGAGCAGTACTTC. As protein: CASSFEYEQYF.

The CDR3 DNA sequence: TGTGCCAGCTCACCAGGGGCGGAGCAGTTCTTC. Protein: CASSPGAEQFF. The J gene is TRBJ2-1, the V gene TRBV18; D might be TRBD1 (5 bases). The V end was cut by 2 bases, the J end by 10 bases, with 6 bases between. Germline CDR1 KGHSH, CDR2 LQKENI. The CDR3 contains 11 residues. The full variable domain, with the rest looked up from reference TRBV18 and TRBJ2-1, is NAGVMQNPRHLVRRRGQEARLRCSPMKGHSHVYWYRQLPEEGLKFMVYLQKENIIDESGMPKERFSAEFPKEGPSILRIQQVVRGDSAAYFCASSPGAEQFFGPGTRLTVL.

There are many counts of this clone. V and J are TRBV7-9 and TRBJ1-2; TRBD1 matches 9 bases. The CDR3 loop spans 15 amino acids. Germline V CDR1 and CDR2: SEHNR, FQNEAQ (reference sequence). J gave up 3 bases and V 5 bases, and 7 bases lay outside the gene matches. CDR3 bases: TGTGCCAGCAGCCTCACAGGGGGCCCCCACTATGGCTACACCTTC. Translating gives CASSLTGGPHYGYTF.